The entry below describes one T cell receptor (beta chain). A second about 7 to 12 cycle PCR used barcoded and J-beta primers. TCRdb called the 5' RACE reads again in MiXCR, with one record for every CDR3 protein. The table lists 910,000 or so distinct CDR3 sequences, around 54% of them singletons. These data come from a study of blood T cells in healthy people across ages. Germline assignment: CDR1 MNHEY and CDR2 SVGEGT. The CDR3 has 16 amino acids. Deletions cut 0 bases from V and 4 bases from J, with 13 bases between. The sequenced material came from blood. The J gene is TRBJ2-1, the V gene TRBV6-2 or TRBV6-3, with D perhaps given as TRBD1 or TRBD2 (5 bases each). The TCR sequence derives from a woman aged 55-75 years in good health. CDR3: CASSYSRAGIYNEQFF. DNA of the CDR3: TGTGCCAGCAGTTACTCGAGGGCAGGGATATACAATGAGCAGTTCTTC.